This T cell receptor (beta chain) was documented in a study of Graves' ophthalmopathy and Graves' hyperthyroidism. General observations from the study: Clonotypes were expanded in thyroid at above 0.001 frequency, and most also appeared in blood.

Germline V lookup: CDR1 SGHDN, CDR2 FVKESK. The CDR3 has 15 amino acids. The V end lost 8 bases, the J end lost 1 base, and 18 bases lay between the germline ends. Pregnancy or lactation, uncontrolled infections and other autoimmune diseases were grounds for excluding patients. Clinicians made diagnoses from clinical symptoms, serum thyroxine, TRAb, thyroid ultrasound and orbital computed tomography. It was from more than 9 ml of fresh peripheral blood that the PBMCs came. This clonotype has a handful of counts. No antigen is known for it. Amplification from RNA transcripts yielded the TCR beta CDR3 regions. The authors performed first-round RT-PCR with HTBI primers and then a second-round multiplex PCR. TCRdb re-analysed the multiplex PCR reads in MiXCR, keeping a single row per CDR3 protein. The sample contains almost 750,000 distinct CDR3 sequences, 40% of which appear only once.

The chain couples TRBV14 to TRBJ2-7; D possibly corresponds to TRBD2 (5 bases). The sequence was obtained from an adult man with Graves' ophthalmopathy. Sequencing input: peripheral blood. CDR3 in amino acids: CASSPNPSGSYEQYF. In DNA, the CDR3 is TGTGCCAGCTCACCAAATCCGTCGGGGTCCTACGAGCAGTACTTC.